The 4 T cell receptor beta chains below all came from one sample that was sequenced in a study of blood T cell repertoires in COVID-19 (dated by TCRdb to 2020 to 2021). Libraries were built with the immunoSEQ multiplex PCR assay. Not all clones reach the TCRdb copy of this immuneACCESS table, which keeps in-frame sequences only. Checked studies attribute under half of the gap to unresolved V genes and leave the rest unexplained. The sample table lists hundreds of thousands of clones, over 85% of them with a count of one. The leading ten clones occupy about 8.4% of the sample. Input material: PBMCs or T cells enriched from blood (not recorded which). The receptors originated from a woman aged 25-40 years who had recovered from COVID-19.

CDR3 loop: CASSHGTVMEKLFF. The CDR3 region has the DNA TGTGCCAGCAGCCACGGGACAGTTATGGAAAAACTGTTTTTT. The rearrangement joins TRBV5-5 to TRBJ1-4; 7 nucleotides match TRBD1. The germline gives CDR1 SGHKS, CDR2 YYEKEE (reference sequence). The CDR3 contains 14 residues. V was clipped by 4 bases and J by 8 bases; unmatched bases: 8.

The rearrangement uses TRBV18 and TRBJ2-5; 11 nucleotides align to TRBD2. In germline, CDR1 is KGHSH, CDR2 LQKENI. Trimming at V came to 3 bases and at J to 4 bases, leaving 4 bases not matched to a gene. This CDR3 is 15 amino acids long. In DNA form, the CDR3 reads TGTGCCAGCTCACCTCCGGGACTAGCGGTAGAGACCCAGTACTTC. Protein product: CASSPPGLAVETQYF.

Here the CDR3 reads CASSFGTSGRSAGELFF. The CDR3 DNA is TGCGCCAGCAGCTTCGGGACTAGCGGGAGGAGCGCCGGGGAGCTGTTTTTT. V is TRBV5-1 and J is TRBJ2-2; 15 bases are shared with TRBD2. This CDR3 spans 17 amino acids. The J segment lost 6 bases and the V segment lost 2 bases, leaving 5 bases of the junction unmatched. Per the germline V gene, CDR1 is SGHRS and CDR2 is YFSETQ.

The chain uses TRBV30 and TRBJ1-1; TRBD1 is a possible D gene (5 bases). Germline V lookup: CDR1 GTSNPN, CDR2 SVGIG (reference sequence). There are 16 residues in the CDR3. V was pared by 2 bases and J by 2 bases, with 18 bases between. CDR3 sequence (DNA): TGTGCCTGGAGTTTCTACTTGGGGGGGAGAAACACTGAAGCTTTCTTT. As protein: CAWSFYLGGRNTEAFF.